These 2 T cell receptor beta chains originate from one sample sequenced in a study of shared clonotypes between healthy human individuals. Here immunoSEQ multiplex PCR was the method, and the copy in TCRdb shows in-frame clones only, minus some. The sample holds roughly 700,000 clones, 74% seen once. The specimen was memory CD4+ T cells sorted from blood. Subset in this sample: CD45RA-negative fraction. These receptors originate from a young woman in good health.

This chain connects TRBV7-2 to TRBJ1-2; D is unresolved. The CDR3 is made up of 15 amino acids. Germline loops: CDR1 SGHTA, CDR2 FQGNSA. Trimming stripped 4 bases from V and 2 bases from J, with 14 bases between. CDR3 DNA: TGTGCCAGCAGCTCCCCTGATGCTTTAAACTATGGCTACACCTTC. Encoded protein: CASSSPDALNYGYTF.

The chain has TRBV19 and TRBJ2-6; perhaps TRBD1 as D (7 bases). This CDR3 spans 16 amino acids. Germline values: CDR1 LNHDA, CDR2 SQIVND (reference sequence). Trimming stripped 8 bases from V and 0 bases from J, with 14 bases between. The chain's CDR3 is CASGGGLGSGANVLTF. For the CDR3, the DNA is TGTGCCAGTGGAGGGGGCTTGGGCTCTGGGGCCAACGTCCTGACTTTC.